The rows below give T cell receptor beta chains drawn from one sample of a study of blood T cell repertoires in COVID-19. Method: immunoSEQ multiplex PCR; TCRdb's copy keeps in-frame clones and lacks some. Of just under 150,000 clones listed, approximately 90% are singletons. The sample was peripheral blood. These receptors were taken from a woman aged 45-59 years with acute or convalescent COVID-19. Both conserved end residues are part of each CDR3. Fields, in order: V gene, J gene, CDR3 protein.

V: TRBV5-1
J: TRBJ2-6
CDR3: CASSLSPSSGANVLTF

V: TRBV12-3/TRBV12-4
J: TRBJ2-1
CDR3: CASSFSGGEKFF

V: TRBV24-1
J: TRBJ1-1
CDR3: CATQAGSSRTEAFF

V: TRBV6-5
J: TRBJ1-3
CDR3: CASSPSGYSGNTIYF

V: TRBV19
J: TRBJ1-1
CDR3: CASSHDRETEAFF

V: TRBV30
J: TRBJ2-7
CDR3: CAWGTSVSRPYEQYF

V: TRBV5-1
J: TRBJ1-5
CDR3: CASSFTGGSNQPQHF

V: TRBV5-1
J: TRBJ2-1
CDR3: CASSLEDRGPYNEQFF

V: TRBV27
J: TRBJ2-3
CDR3: CASSPRTSGYTDTQYF

V: TRBV5-1
J: TRBJ1-4
CDR3: CASSLWDTNEKLFF

V: TRBV5-1
J: TRBJ1-1
CDR3: CASSWGQGGRSTEAFF

V: TRBV5-1
J: TRBJ2-2
CDR3: CASSSLQENTGELFF

V: TRBV5-4
J: TRBJ2-3
CDR3: CASSLSGGLSTDTQYF

V: TRBV19
J: TRBJ2-2
CDR3: CASSIEAGDRPGELFF

V: TRBV30
J: TRBJ1-4
CDR3: CAWSVLGQGANEKLFF

V: TRBV27
J: TRBJ2-7
CDR3: CASSSRGYEQYF

V: TRBV28
J: TRBJ2-1
CDR3: CASSDLAVNEQFF

V: TRBV2
J: TRBJ1-2
CDR3: CASRAGTGLRGYTF

V: TRBV7-3
J: TRBJ1-2
CDR3: CASSLTVTGREGYTF

V: TRBV7-6
J: TRBJ1-6
CDR3: CASSDRQGSSYNSPLHF

V: TRBV11-2
J: TRBJ1-1
CDR3: CASSPTGQGAEAFF

V: TRBV19
J: TRBJ1-2
CDR3: CPNRDENYGYTF

V: TRBV9
J: TRBJ2-7
CDR3: CASSAQDRVLDEQYF

V: TRBV30
J: TRBJ1-4
CDR3: CACQHTAGGEKLFF

V: TRBV4-1
J: TRBJ2-1
CDR3: CASSQSGGSYNEQFF

V: TRBV4-2
J: TRBJ1-1
CDR3: CASSHVQGAEAFF

V: TRBV7-3
J: TRBJ1-1
CDR3: CASSYGPGQGDSEAFF

V: TRBV30
J: TRBJ2-1
CDR3: CAWSLVRSNEQFF

V: TRBV19
J: TRBJ1-1
CDR3: CASSPTVGGTGEAFF

V: TRBV19
J: TRBJ2-2
CDR3: CASSYGLAGGPHTGELFF

V: TRBV6-4
J: TRBJ1-2
CDR3: CASSEDRGYGYTF

V: TRBV11-3
J: TRBJ2-3
CDR3: CASSTASGGTDTQYF

V: TRBV9
J: TRBJ2-1
CDR3: CASSVVAGGYNEQFF

V: TRBV7-9
J: TRBJ1-2
CDR3: CASSLVINDGYTF

V: TRBV25-1
J: TRBJ2-3
CDR3: CATGRDLFTDTQYF

V: TRBV18
J: TRBJ1-4
CDR3: CASSQGQEGEKLFF

V: TRBV5-1
J: TRBJ1-2
CDR3: CASRLQAGGNYGYTF

V: TRBV7-3
J: TRBJ1-1
CDR3: CASSLFMNTEAFF

V: TRBV3-1/TRBV3-2
J: TRBJ2-7
CDR3: CASSLRGHQYEQYF

V: TRBV2
J: TRBJ2-3
CDR3: CASKEWDRGLDTQYF

V: TRBV19
J: TRBJ2-1
CDR3: CASSRDFYNEQFF

V: TRBV7-9
J: TRBJ2-7
CDR3: CASSLRTGNLYF

V: TRBV24-1
J: TRBJ2-1
CDR3: CATSDPYNEQFF

V: TRBV12-3/TRBV12-4
J: TRBJ1-2
CDR3: CARGQHYGYTF

V: TRBV27
J: TRBJ1-1
CDR3: CASSSPTGNTEAFF

V: TRBV11-2
J: TRBJ1-2
CDR3: CASSSDRTHGYTF

V: TRBV20-1
J: TRBJ2-1
CDR3: CSASRGQGYSYNEQFF

V: TRBV6-5
J: TRBJ1-1
CDR3: CASSFRLPRTEAFF

V: TRBV30
J: TRBJ1-2
CDR3: CAWTLTGFYGYTF